A selection of T cell receptor beta chains follows, all from one sample in a study of vaccination effects on CD4 cells after COVID-19. Libraries were prepared by immunoSEQ multiplex PCR; TCRdb keeps only in-frame clonotypes and omits some of them. The data show about 40,000 clones, 55% to 80% seen once. These TCRs are of unknown antigen specificity. The sample was CD4+ T cells from PBMCs cultured without peptide, taken after COVID-19 vaccination. The receptors stem from a human donor who received a COVID-19 vaccine. Each CDR3 is given with its conserved first and last residue. The D gene is left open where the match is weak. Clone size, where shown, is once, few, many, or a class for clones that have expanded.

clone size: few; J gene: TRBJ1-6; D gene: TRBD1; V gene: TRBV5-1; CDR3 DNA: TGCGCCAGCAGCTTTCTAACGCCAGGGGGCTCATTTTCACCCCTCCACTTT; CDR3 protein: CASSFLTPGGSFSPLHF
clone size: NA; J gene: TRBJ1-6; D gene: TRBD1; V gene: TRBV5-4; CDR3 DNA: TGTGCCAGCAGCCCCGGTCAGGGGGGCTCCTATAATTCACCCCTCCACTTT; CDR3 protein: CASSPGQGGSYNSPLHF
clone size: NA; J gene: TRBJ2-5; D gene: TRBD1; V gene: TRBV9; CDR3 DNA: TGTGCCAGCAGCGTAGCGGACAGGGGGTTGGAGACCCAGTACTTC; CDR3 protein: CASSVADRGLETQYF
clone size: NA; J gene: TRBJ1-3; D gene: NA; V gene: TRBV19; CDR3 DNA: TGTGCCAGTAGTCGCGGATCTGGAAACACCATATATTTT; CDR3 protein: CASSRGSGNTIYF
clone size: once; J gene: TRBJ1-2; D gene: TRBD1; V gene: TRBV7-9; CDR3 DNA: TGTGCCAGCAGCTTAAAACCGGGACAGGGGAAAAATGATGGCTACACCTTC; CDR3 protein: CASSLKPGQGKNDGYTF
clone size: NA; J gene: TRBJ1-1; D gene: TRBD1; V gene: TRBV30; CDR3 DNA: TGTGCCTGGAGTACGGGACAGGGTAACACTGAAGCTTTCTTT; CDR3 protein: CAWSTGQGNTEAFF
clone size: few; J gene: TRBJ2-2; D gene: NA; V gene: TRBV5-1; CDR3 DNA: TGCGCCAGCAGCTCCTCAGGGAGTACCGGGGAGCTGTTTTTT; CDR3 protein: CASSSSGSTGELFF
clone size: few; J gene: TRBJ2-7; D gene: NA; V gene: TRBV29-1; CDR3 DNA: TGCAGCGTGGGGGGAGATACCTACGAGCAGTACTTC; CDR3 protein: CSVGGDTYEQYF
clone size: NA; J gene: TRBJ1-2; D gene: TRBD1; V gene: TRBV24-1; CDR3 DNA: TGTGCCACCAGTGAGTCCCGGGACAGGGTGGACTATGGCTACACCTTC; CDR3 protein: CATSESRDRVDYGYTF
clone size: few; J gene: TRBJ1-3; D gene: NA; V gene: TRBV5-1; CDR3 DNA: TGCGCCAGCAGCTTGCAGGCCCCTGAGGACACCATATATTTT; CDR3 protein: CASSLQAPEDTIYF
clone size: NA; J gene: TRBJ2-3; D gene: TRBD1; V gene: TRBV19; CDR3 DNA: TGTGCCAGTAGAGGACAGGGTTACGGCGCAGATACGCAGTATTTT; CDR3 protein: CASRGQGYGADTQYF
clone size: NA; J gene: TRBJ1-4; D gene: NA; V gene: TRBV6-5; CDR3 DNA: TGTGCCAGCAGTATTACAGGGCCGGAGATTGAAAAACTGTTTTTT; CDR3 protein: CASSITGPEIEKLFF
clone size: NA; J gene: TRBJ2-7; D gene: NA; V gene: TRBV27; CDR3 DNA: TGTGCCAGCAGTTTACATCCCTTAAGGACGGGGGAGCAGTACTTC; CDR3 protein: CASSLHPLRTGEQYF
clone size: NA; J gene: TRBJ2-7; D gene: NA; V gene: TRBV6-5; CDR3 DNA: TGTGCCAGCGGCCGTGGGCGGGTAAACCCCTACGAGCAGTACTTC; CDR3 protein: CASGRGRVNPYEQYF
clone size: few; J gene: TRBJ2-1; D gene: TRBD2; V gene: TRBV9; CDR3 DNA: TGTGCCAGCAGCGTAGGTGTGGGAGGGCCGTTTGAGCAGTTCTTC; CDR3 protein: CASSVGVGGPFEQFF
clone size: NA; J gene: TRBJ2-7; D gene: NA; V gene: TRBV25-1; CDR3 DNA: TGTGCCAGCAGCACGGGGGCGGTTCGCGAGCAGTACTTC; CDR3 protein: CASSTGAVREQYF
clone size: once; J gene: TRBJ2-1; D gene: TRBD2; V gene: TRBV7-6; CDR3 DNA: TGTGCCAGCAGTCTATACCCCGGGACTAGCGGGAGGGCTGGCTCCTACAATGAGCAGTTCTTC; CDR3 protein: CASSLYPGTSGRAGSYNEQFF
clone size: NA; J gene: TRBJ1-6; D gene: TRBD1; V gene: TRBV9; CDR3 DNA: TGTGCCAGCAGCGCAGACACAGGGGCCTCACCCCTCCACTTT; CDR3 protein: CASSADTGASPLHF
clone size: NA; J gene: TRBJ2-6; D gene: NA; V gene: TRBV5-1; CDR3 DNA: TGCGCCAGCAGCCACCACGACTCTGGGGCCAACGTCCTGACTTTC; CDR3 protein: CASSHHDSGANVLTF
clone size: NA; J gene: TRBJ1-3; D gene: NA; V gene: TRBV6-5; CDR3 DNA: TGTGCCAGCAGTTACTCGGTCGTGGGGCTTGGAAACACCATATATTTT; CDR3 protein: CASSYSVVGLGNTIYF
clone size: NA; J gene: TRBJ2-7; D gene: TRBD1; V gene: TRBV10-3; CDR3 DNA: TGTGCCATCAGTGAGTCGGGAGGCAGGGGGCTGAGGTTCGAGCAGTACTTC; CDR3 protein: CAISESGGRGLRFEQYF
clone size: NA; J gene: TRBJ2-1; D gene: TRBD1; V gene: TRBV11-3; CDR3 DNA: TGTGCCAGCAGCCCCAGGGGGAATTACAATGAGCAGTTCTTC; CDR3 protein: CASSPRGNYNEQFF
clone size: NA; J gene: TRBJ1-5; D gene: NA; V gene: TRBV10-2; CDR3 DNA: TGCGCCAGCAGTGATACAGGAGGAAATCAGCCCCAGCATTTT; CDR3 protein: CASSDTGGNQPQHF
clone size: few; J gene: TRBJ2-3; D gene: TRBD1; V gene: TRBV2; CDR3 DNA: TGTGCCAGCAGGGACAGGGGGACAGATACGCAGTATTTT; CDR3 protein: CASRDRGTDTQYF
clone size: NA; J gene: TRBJ2-1; D gene: NA; V gene: TRBV9; CDR3 DNA: TGTGCCAGCAGCGTCGGTGTATCGACGAATGAGCAGTTCTTC; CDR3 protein: CASSVGVSTNEQFF
clone size: few; J gene: TRBJ1-3; D gene: TRBD1; V gene: TRBV5-1; CDR3 DNA: TGCGCCAGCAGCGGGGGACAGGGACTGTCCATGTCTGGAAACACCATATATTTT; CDR3 protein: CASSGGQGLSMSGNTIYF
clone size: NA; J gene: TRBJ1-2; D gene: NA; V gene: TRBV6-5; CDR3 DNA: TGTGCCAGCAGTTACTCGATCGGGGTTTCTACTGGCTACACCTTC; CDR3 protein: CASSYSIGVSTGYTF
clone size: NA; J gene: TRBJ1-4; D gene: TRBD1; V gene: TRBV25-1; CDR3 DNA: TGTGCCAGCAGTGAACTGATGGGACAGGGGGTGGAACTGTTTTTT; CDR3 protein: CASSELMGQGVELFF
clone size: NA; J gene: TRBJ1-6; D gene: NA; V gene: TRBV2; CDR3 DNA: TGTGCCAGCATTCGGGGATTCTCCTATAATTCACCCCTCCACTTT; CDR3 protein: CASIRGFSYNSPLHF
clone size: few; J gene: TRBJ1-5; D gene: TRBD1; V gene: TRBV18; CDR3 DNA: TGTGCCAGCTCACCAGGGACAGAATTCAATCAGCCCCAGCATTTT; CDR3 protein: CASSPGTEFNQPQHF
clone size: once; J gene: TRBJ2-5; D gene: NA; V gene: TRBV5-4; CDR3 DNA: TGTGCCAGCAGCTTAGGCAACGGGGGCCAAGAGACCCAGTACTTC; CDR3 protein: CASSLGNGGQETQYF
clone size: NA; J gene: TRBJ2-1; D gene: TRBD2; V gene: TRBV7-7; CDR3 DNA: TGTGCCAGCAGCTCGGGAAGACTAGCGGGAGGGCCCAATGAGCAGTTCTTC; CDR3 protein: CASSSGRLAGGPNEQFF
clone size: NA; J gene: TRBJ2-3; D gene: NA; V gene: TRBV6-1; CDR3 DNA: TGTGCCAGCAGTGATCGTACTAGAAGCACAGATACGCAGTATTTT; CDR3 protein: CASSDRTRSTDTQYF
clone size: NA; J gene: TRBJ2-7; D gene: NA; V gene: TRBV5-6; CDR3 DNA: TGTGCCAGCAGCTTGTGGGGGGTGCGGGGTAGCTCCTACGAGCAGTACTTC; CDR3 protein: CASSLWGVRGSSYEQYF
clone size: NA; J gene: TRBJ2-3; D gene: NA; V gene: TRBV25-1; CDR3 DNA: TGTGCCAGCAGGGATGGAGGGCCTAGCACAGATACGCAGTATTTT; CDR3 protein: CASRDGGPSTDTQYF
clone size: NA; J gene: TRBJ2-3; D gene: TRBD2; V gene: TRBV9; CDR3 DNA: TGTGCCAGCAGCGTAGGGAGTAGCGGGAGTGGGAATACGCAGTATTTT; CDR3 protein: CASSVGSSGSGNTQYF
clone size: NA; J gene: TRBJ2-5; D gene: TRBD1; V gene: TRBV11-3; CDR3 DNA: TGTGCCAGCAGCCGACAGGGGGAGACCCAGTACTTC; CDR3 protein: CASSRQGETQYF
clone size: NA; J gene: TRBJ1-6; D gene: NA; V gene: TRBV7-9; CDR3 DNA: TGTGCCAGCAGCCCGGATGGGGCTTATAATTCACCCCTCCACTTT; CDR3 protein: CASSPDGAYNSPLHF
clone size: NA; J gene: TRBJ2-1; D gene: NA; V gene: TRBV2; CDR3 DNA: TGTGCCAGCGCAGAAAATCCGGGAGCGGATGAGCAGTTCTTC; CDR3 protein: CASAENPGADEQFF
clone size: NA; J gene: TRBJ2-5; D gene: NA; V gene: TRBV7-9; CDR3 DNA: TGTGCCAGCAGCTTTTCGCAGGGGGGACGAGTTGAAGAGACCCAGTACTTC; CDR3 protein: CASSFSQGGRVEETQYF
clone size: NA; J gene: TRBJ1-1; D gene: NA; V gene: TRBV6-2/TRBV6-3; CDR3 DNA: TGTGCCAGCAGTTATTTCTATGGGAACACTGAAGCTTTCTTT; CDR3 protein: CASSYFYGNTEAFF
clone size: NA; J gene: TRBJ1-2; D gene: NA; V gene: TRBV2; CDR3 DNA: TGTGCCAGCAGTGAGAGGGGGACTAACTATGGCTACACCTTC; CDR3 protein: CASSERGTNYGYTF
clone size: NA; J gene: TRBJ1-2; D gene: NA; V gene: TRBV19; CDR3 DNA: TGTGCCAGTAGTATATTGCAGGGTTCCTATGGCTACACCTTC; CDR3 protein: CASSILQGSYGYTF
clone size: NA; J gene: TRBJ1-5; D gene: NA; V gene: TRBV27; CDR3 DNA: TGTGCCAGCAGTTTAAAGCCACCGGGACGCGGATCCTTTAGCAATCAGCCCCAGCATTTT; CDR3 protein: CASSLKPPGRGSFSNQPQHF
clone size: few; J gene: TRBJ1-4; D gene: NA; V gene: TRBV6-5; CDR3 DNA: TGTGCCAGCGGCAAAGGGGTATCAGTTGAAAAACTGTTTTTT; CDR3 protein: CASGKGVSVEKLFF
clone size: NA; J gene: TRBJ2-7; D gene: TRBD1; V gene: TRBV10-3; CDR3 DNA: TGTGCCATCAGCCCTTCGACAGGGAACTCCTACGAGCAGTACTTC; CDR3 protein: CAISPSTGNSYEQYF
clone size: NA; J gene: TRBJ1-2; D gene: NA; V gene: TRBV9; CDR3 DNA: TGTGCCAGCAGCGTAGAGGCAGGGAAGTTTTTCTATGGCTACACCTTC; CDR3 protein: CASSVEAGKFFYGYTF
clone size: NA; J gene: TRBJ2-5; D gene: NA; V gene: TRBV6-5; CDR3 DNA: TGTGCCAGCACCAGAACAGGGTTCCAAGAGACCCAGTACTTC; CDR3 protein: CASTRTGFQETQYF